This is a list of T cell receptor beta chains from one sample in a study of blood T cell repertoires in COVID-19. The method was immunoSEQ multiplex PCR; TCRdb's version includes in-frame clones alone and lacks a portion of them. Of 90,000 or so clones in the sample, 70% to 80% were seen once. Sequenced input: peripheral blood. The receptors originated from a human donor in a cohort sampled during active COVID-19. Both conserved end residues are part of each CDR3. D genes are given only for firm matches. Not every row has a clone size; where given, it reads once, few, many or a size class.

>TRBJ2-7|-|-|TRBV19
TGTGCCAGTAGTCCTCGGGTTGGGGGGTCCTACGAGCAGTACTTC
CASSPRVGGSYEQYF
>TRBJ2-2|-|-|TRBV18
TGTGCCAGCCGTCAGGCCACCGGGGAGCTGTTTTTT
CASRQATGELFF
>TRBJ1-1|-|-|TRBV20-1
TGCAGTGCAACCCTTGAGACTGAAGCTTTCTTT
CSATLETEAFF
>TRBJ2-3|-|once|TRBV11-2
TGTGCCAGCAGCTTAGCTCTAAGCCCCACAGATACGCAGTATTTT
CASSLALSPTDTQYF
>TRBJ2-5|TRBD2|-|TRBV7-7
TGTGCTAGCAGCTTAGCGGGCGGGTCGGGAGGAGAGACCCAGTACTTC
CASSLAGGSGGETQYF
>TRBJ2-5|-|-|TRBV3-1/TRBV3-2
TGTGCCAGCAGCCCGCGAGAGGGGGGGGACCCCAGCGAGACCCAGTACTTC
CASSPREGGDPSETQYF
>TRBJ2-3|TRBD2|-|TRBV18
TGTGCCAGCTCACCGACTAGCGGTACAGATACGCAGTATTTT
CASSPTSGTDTQYF
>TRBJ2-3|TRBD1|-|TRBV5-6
TGTGCCAGCAGCTTGGGGCAGGGGGCGGTTCGGGCAGATACGCAGTATTTT
CASSLGQGAVRADTQYF
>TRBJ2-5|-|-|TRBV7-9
TGTGCCAGCAGCTTAGGAGCGGGTTCGGAGACCCAGTACTTC
CASSLGAGSETQYF
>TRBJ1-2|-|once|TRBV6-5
TGTGCCAGCACGGTAGGGTCTCGGCAGGGGTCTGGCTACACCTTC
CASTVGSRQGSGYTF
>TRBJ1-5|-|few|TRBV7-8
TGTGCCAGCAGCTTAGCGAGGCTCCCGAACCTTTCACGGGGCAATCAGCCCCAGCATTTT
CASSLARLPNLSRGNQPQHF
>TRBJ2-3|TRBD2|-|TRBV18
TGTGCCAGCTTGGGGACTACCACAGATACGCAGTATTTT
CASLGTTTDTQYF
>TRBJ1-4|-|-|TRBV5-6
TGTGCCAGCAGCTACCCTGGGCATGCAACTAATGAAAAACTGTTTTTT
CASSYPGHATNEKLFF
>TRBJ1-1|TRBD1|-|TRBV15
TGTGCCACCAGCAGAGATATAGGGACAGCCTTAGAGGCAGCTTTCTTT
CATSRDIGTALEAAFF
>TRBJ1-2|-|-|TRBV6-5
TGTGCCAGCAGTTACGGGGCAGACTATGGCTACACCTTC
CASSYGADYGYTF
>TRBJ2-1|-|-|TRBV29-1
TGCAGCGTAATACAGGGAACCCCCTACAATGAGCAGTTCTTC
CSVIQGTPYNEQFF
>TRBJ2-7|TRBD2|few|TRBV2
TGTGCCAGCAGCCCGGGACTAGCGGGAGGGCGGATCTACGAGCAGTACTTC
CASSPGLAGGRIYEQYF
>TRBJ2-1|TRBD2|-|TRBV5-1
TGCGCCAGCAGCGTTACCGCGGGAGTCCAGGGTGAGCAGTTCTTC
CASSVTAGVQGEQFF
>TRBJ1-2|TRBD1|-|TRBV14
TGTGCCAGCAGCCGGGACAGGGGAGGCTATGGCTACACCTTC
CASSRDRGGYGYTF
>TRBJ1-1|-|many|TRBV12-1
TGTGCCAGCAGCTTTCTAGGCAGGAGGGCTTTCTTT
CASSFLGRRAFF
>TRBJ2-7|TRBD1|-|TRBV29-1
TGCAGCGCGGACAGGGGCACGCCCTACGAGCAGTACTTC
CSADRGTPYEQYF
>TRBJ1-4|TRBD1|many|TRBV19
TGTGCCAGTAAGGACAGGATAGATAATGAAAAACTGTTTTTT
CASKDRIDNEKLFF